Below, 4 T cell receptor beta chains from the same sample are listed, as sequenced in a study of T cells in Graves' hyperthyroidism and ophthalmopathy. Amplification targeted TCR beta CDR3 regions from RNA transcripts. First-round RT-PCR with HTBI primers amplified the TCR CDR3 region. TCRdb reanalysed the multiplex PCR reads using MiXCR and keeps one entry per CDR3 protein. Counted here are about 380,000 distinct CDR3 sequences, 13% occurring once; the ten biggest clones make up around 21%. What was sequenced was blood. The receptor set was obtained from a man younger than 45 with Graves' hyperthyroidism that later progressed to Graves' ophthalmopathy.

This chain connects TRBV9 to TRBJ1-6; a possible D gene is TRBD1 (5 bases). CDR1 and CDR2 from the germline V gene are SGDLS and YYNGEE. Trimming cost V 0 bases and J 0 bases, with 10 bases left between them. The CDR3 loop spans 17 amino acids. CDR3 loop: CASSVGDGGSYNSPLHF. As DNA, the CDR3 is TGTGCCAGCAGCGTAGGGGACGGGGGCTCCTATAATTCACCCCTCCACTTT.

The chain is built from TRBV15 and TRBJ1-5, with 9 bases that match TRBD1. The germline CDR1 and CDR2 sequences are LNHNV and YYDKDF (reference sequence). V gave up 0 bases and J gave up 0 bases; unmatched junction bases: 3. CDR3 length equals 17 residues. CDR3 in DNA: TGTGCCACCAGCAGAGATCGGGACAGGGCTAGCAATCAGCCCCAGCATTTT. It translates to CATSRDRDRASNQPQHF. Complete variable domain (other parts from reference TRBV15 and TRBJ1-5): DAMVIQNPRYQVTQFGKPVTLSCSQTLNHNVMYWYQQKSSQAPKLLFHYYDKDFNNEADTPDNFQSRRPNTSFCFLDIRSPGLGDTAMYLCATSRDRDRASNQPQHFGDGTRLSIL.

This clonotype was detected once. V usage is TRBV30 and J usage is TRBJ2-3, with D maybe TRBD1 (5 bases). The CDR3 consists of 15 residues. Looked up from germline, CDR1 is GTSNPN and CDR2 is SVGIG (reference sequence). Trimming stripped 0 bases from V and 1 base from J, with 11 bases between. Here the CDR3 DNA reads TGTGCCTGGAGTGTACGTCAGGGTCGCACAGATACGCAGTATTTT. Its translation is CAWSVRQGRTDTQYF.

On this clonotype itself: This could be a read error, since a much larger clone is one nucleotide away. The chain joins TRBV7-2 to TRBJ1-6; D may be TRBD1 (6 bases). Germline CDR1 reads SGHTA; CDR2 reads FQGNSA. This CDR3 region has 16 residues. DNA of the CDR3: TGTGTCAGCAGCTATAATGGGGGCCAATATAATTCACCCCTCCACTTT. Translation gives CVSSYNGGQYNSPLHF.